This T cell receptor beta chain was captured by sequencing in a study of shared clonotypes between healthy human individuals. For the study at large: Two women and a few men aged 18 to 49 made up the donors. General observations from the study: Estimated clonotype richness was generally higher in naive than memory subsets. The authors sampled blood alone, and tissue repertoires likely differ.

Using immunoSEQ multiplex PCR, the repertoire was profiled, and TCRdb retains in-frame clones only, with some absent. The sample includes just over 2,000,000 clones, approximately 95% of them seen just once. Naive CD8 populations comprised CD45RO-negative cells positively selected for CCR7, excluding terminally differentiated effector memory CD45RA+ cells. Each sample came from a Caucasian adult donor living in Nashville, Tennessee. Of note for this clone: What it recognizes is unknown.

Sequenced sample: naive CD8+ T cells sorted from blood. The source is a young man in good health.

As DNA, the CDR3 is TGTGCCAGCAGCTATGGTCAAGAGACCCAGTACTTC. This encodes CASSYGQETQYF. The J gene is TRBJ2-5, the V gene TRBV5-6; no clear D. Per germline, CDR1 SGHDT and CDR2 YYEEEE. This CDR3 region has 12 residues. Trimming pared 3 bases from V and 2 bases from J, leaving 5 bases between.